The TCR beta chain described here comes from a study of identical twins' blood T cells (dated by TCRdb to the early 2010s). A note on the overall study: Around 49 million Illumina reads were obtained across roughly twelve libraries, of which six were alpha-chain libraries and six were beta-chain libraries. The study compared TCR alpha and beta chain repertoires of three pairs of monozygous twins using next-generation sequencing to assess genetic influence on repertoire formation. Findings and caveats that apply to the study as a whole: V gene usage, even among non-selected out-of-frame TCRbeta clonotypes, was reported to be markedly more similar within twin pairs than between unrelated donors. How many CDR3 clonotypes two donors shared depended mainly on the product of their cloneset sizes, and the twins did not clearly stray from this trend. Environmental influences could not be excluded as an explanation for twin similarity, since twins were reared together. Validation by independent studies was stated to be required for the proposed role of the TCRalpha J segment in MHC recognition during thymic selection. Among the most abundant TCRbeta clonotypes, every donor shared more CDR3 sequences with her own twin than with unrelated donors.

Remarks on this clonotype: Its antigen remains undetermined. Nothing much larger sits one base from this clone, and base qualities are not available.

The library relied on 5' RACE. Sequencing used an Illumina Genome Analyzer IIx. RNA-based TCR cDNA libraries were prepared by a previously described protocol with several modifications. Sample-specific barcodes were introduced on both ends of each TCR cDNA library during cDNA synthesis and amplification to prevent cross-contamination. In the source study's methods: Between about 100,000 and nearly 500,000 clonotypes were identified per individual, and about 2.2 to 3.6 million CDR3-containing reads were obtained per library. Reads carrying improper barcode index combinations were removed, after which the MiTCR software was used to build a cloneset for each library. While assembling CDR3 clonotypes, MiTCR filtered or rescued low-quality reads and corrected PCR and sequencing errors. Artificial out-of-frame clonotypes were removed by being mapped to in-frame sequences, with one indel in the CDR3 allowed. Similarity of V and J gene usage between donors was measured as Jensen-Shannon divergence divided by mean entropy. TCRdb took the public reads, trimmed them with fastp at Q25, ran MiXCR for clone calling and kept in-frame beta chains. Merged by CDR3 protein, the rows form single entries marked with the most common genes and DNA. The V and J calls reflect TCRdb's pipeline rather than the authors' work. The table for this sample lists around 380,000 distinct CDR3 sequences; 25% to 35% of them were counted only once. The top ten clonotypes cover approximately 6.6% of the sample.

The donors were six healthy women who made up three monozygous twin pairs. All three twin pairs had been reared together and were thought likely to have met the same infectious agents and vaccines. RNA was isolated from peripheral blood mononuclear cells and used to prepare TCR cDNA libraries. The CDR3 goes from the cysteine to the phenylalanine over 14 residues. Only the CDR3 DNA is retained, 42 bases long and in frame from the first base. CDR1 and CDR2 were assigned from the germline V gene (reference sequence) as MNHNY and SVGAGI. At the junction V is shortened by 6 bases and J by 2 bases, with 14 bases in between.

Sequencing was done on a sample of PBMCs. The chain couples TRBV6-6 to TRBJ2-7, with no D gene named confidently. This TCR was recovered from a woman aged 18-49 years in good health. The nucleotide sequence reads TGTGCCAGCAGCTTCCGCGGCAGAACCTACGAGCAGTACTTC. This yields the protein CASSFRGRTYEQYF.